These T cell receptor beta chains were read from a single sample in a study of T cell responses to AZD1222 COVID-19 vaccine. Generated by immunoSEQ multiplex PCR, the TCRdb table keeps only in-frame clones and is missing some. The profile shows some 120,000 clones, around 89% of them singletons. The material was peripheral blood, obtained on day 0 of MenACWY control vaccination. Every receptor here comes from an adult in good health. Both conserved end residues are part of each CDR3.

TRBV29-1,CSVEGASTRYEQYF
TRBV6-5,CASSSDGSRYTQYF
TRBV27,CASSSGTSLAEQYF
TRBV7-9,CASSLTGTSGYEQYF
TRBV3-1/TRBV3-2,CASSRDRANEAFF
TRBV24-1,CAAGKRYEQFF
TRBV6-2/TRBV6-3,CASSAPGTSGGYEQYF
TRBV27,CASSPRGPLGGYGYTF
TRBV5-6,CASSADRRNYGYTF
TRBV30,CAWSVLGEQYF
TRBV5-4,CASSLETGGFYGYTF
TRBV12-3/TRBV12-4,CASTLVGELFF
TRBV24-1,CATSDQGPPGEQYF
TRBV18,CASSLSREAYEQYF
TRBV6-5,CASRYRENTGELFF
TRBV5-6,CASSAQTGVGNQPQHF
TRBV28,CASSAISGGSTEAFF
TRBV30,CAWSFNEKLFF
TRBV11-3,CASSPSRDTEAFF
TRBV3-1/TRBV3-2,CASSQAGDLNQPQHF
TRBV7-6,CASSLSNNEQFF
TRBV24-1,CATSDSGTGDTGELFF
TRBV13,CASSPRDRGKETQYF
TRBV10-2,CASSKDSAYGYTF
TRBV7-2,CASSGRGSYEQYF
TRBV6-5,CASNGQPASGQHF
TRBV5-8,CASSYRATNEKLFF
TRBV21-1,CATSGGGGPSYEQYF
TRBV6-5,CASTRSGFSGELFF
TRBV7-8,CASSLARVGEQYF
TRBV7-8,CASSLVEPGLAGGLAKNIQYF
TRBV24-1,CATSDLEAQFF
TRBV5-1,CASSRGHQETQYF
TRBV19,CASGSGGVGQETQYF
TRBV4-2,CASSQGAADNEQFF
TRBV2,CASSELTTGPYGYTF
TRBV5-6,CASSSLYEKLFF
TRBV12-3/TRBV12-4,CASSAQGPPEAFF
TRBV7-9,CASSIAEGEKLFF
TRBV6-5,CASSSLAGGWETQYF
TRBV27,CASSWTGGNEQFF
TRBV30,CAWRTPPTSGIRGEQYF
TRBV2,CASSVGRNYGYTF
TRBV9,CASTPSGRALDTQYF
TRBV27,CASSLSGMYNEQFF
TRBV14,CASSQLAGTTDTQYF